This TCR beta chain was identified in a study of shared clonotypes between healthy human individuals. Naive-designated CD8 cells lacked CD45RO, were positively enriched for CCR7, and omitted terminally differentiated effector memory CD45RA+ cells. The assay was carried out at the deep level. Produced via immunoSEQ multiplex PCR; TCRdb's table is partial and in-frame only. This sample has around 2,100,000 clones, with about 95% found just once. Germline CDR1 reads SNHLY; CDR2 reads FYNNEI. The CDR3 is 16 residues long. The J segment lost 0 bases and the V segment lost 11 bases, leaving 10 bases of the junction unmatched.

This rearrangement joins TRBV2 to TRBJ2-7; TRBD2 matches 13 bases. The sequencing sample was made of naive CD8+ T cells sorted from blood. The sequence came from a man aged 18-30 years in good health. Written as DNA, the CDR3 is TGTGCCGGCGCCGGGACTAGCGGGGCCAACTCCTACGAGCAGTACTTC. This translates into CAGAGTSGANSYEQYF.